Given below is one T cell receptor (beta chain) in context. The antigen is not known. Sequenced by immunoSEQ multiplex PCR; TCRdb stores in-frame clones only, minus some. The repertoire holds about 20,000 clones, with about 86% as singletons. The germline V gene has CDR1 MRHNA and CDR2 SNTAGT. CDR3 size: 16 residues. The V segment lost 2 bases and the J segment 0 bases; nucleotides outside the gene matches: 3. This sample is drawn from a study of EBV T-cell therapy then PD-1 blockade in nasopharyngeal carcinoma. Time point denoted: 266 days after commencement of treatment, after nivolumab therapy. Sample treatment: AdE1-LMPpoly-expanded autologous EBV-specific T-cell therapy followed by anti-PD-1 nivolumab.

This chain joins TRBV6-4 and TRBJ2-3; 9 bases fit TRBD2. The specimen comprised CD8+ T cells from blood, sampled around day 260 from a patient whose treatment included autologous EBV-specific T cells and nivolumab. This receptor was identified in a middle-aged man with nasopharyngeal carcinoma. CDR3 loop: CASSDNSGGSTDTQYF. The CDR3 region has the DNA TGTGCCAGCAGTGACAATAGCGGGGGAAGCACAGATACGCAGTATTTT.